This T cell receptor beta chain was profiled in a study of T cells after posttransplantation cyclophosphamide. Sequencing used immunoSEQ multiplex PCR; TCRdb keeps in-frame clones, though not all of them. The sample contains about 18,000 clones, around four fifths of which appear only once. CDR1 and CDR2 (germline): KGHSH, LQKENI. V lost 1 base, J lost 9 bases, and 12 bases lay in between. This CDR3 is 13 amino acids long. Sequencing was done on a sample of memory CD4+ T cells sorted from blood. The rearrangement joins TRBV18 to TRBJ1-1; D is perhaps TRBD1 (6 bases). The receptor was isolated from a man aged 25 to 40 in good health and a related stem cell transplant donor. The CDR3 here is CASSPRRTEKAFF. CDR3 DNA: TGTGCCAGCTCACCACGTAGGACAGAGAAAGCTTTCTTT.